One sample yielded the 27 T cell receptor beta chains listed below, sequenced in a study of T cells expressing NK-cell markers. TCRdb reprocessed the 5' RACE reads; each CDR3 protein has one entry and no DNA is given. The sample has approximately 440,000 distinct CDR3 sequences. The sequenced sample consisted of blood T cells: a sorted CD56 or NKG2C T cell subset, CD4+ or CD8+ T cells, or bulk PBMC T cells (not recorded which). The source of these receptors is a woman between 50 and 59 years old in good health.

The chain employs TRBV10-3 and TRBJ1-2; TCRdb names TRBD1, which stays unverified in the absence of DNA. Per germline, CDR1 ENHRY and CDR2 SYGVKD. The CDR3 length is 15 residues. The CDR3: CAISESERGNYGYTF.

V gene TRBV19 combines with J gene TRBJ2-5; with no DNA, the TCRdb D assignment of TRBD1 cannot be verified. CDR3 size: 14 residues. CDR1 is LNHDA, CDR2 SQIVND, per germline (reference sequence). The CDR3 sequence is CASSPLSRPETQYF.

The chain is built from TRBV12-3 or TRBV12-4 and TRBJ2-7; TCRdb names TRBD2, which stays unverified in the absence of DNA. This CDR3 spans 17 amino acids. The CDR3 is CASSLAQGLAGVDEQYF.

The J gene is TRBJ2-2, the V gene TRBV3-1. The germline CDR1 and CDR2 sequences are LGHDT and YNNKEL (reference sequence). This CDR3 spans 13 amino acids. CDR3 residues: CASRGQDTGELFF.

The chain recombines TRBV5-4 with TRBJ2-3; TCRdb names TRBD1, which stays unverified in the absence of DNA. The CDR3 is 14 amino acids. In germline, CDR1 is SGHNT, CDR2 YYREEE (reference sequence). CDR3 sequence: CASSLDPDTDTQYF.

The V gene is TRBV12-3 or TRBV12-4, the J gene TRBJ1-2. The CDR3 loop spans 12 amino acids. The CDR3 spells CASSLDTYGYTF.

The chain employs TRBV2 and TRBJ2-1; TCRdb gives TRBD2 as the D gene, but with no DNA this cannot be confirmed. This CDR3 region has 18 residues. The germline V gene encodes CDR1 SNHLY and CDR2 FYNNEI. The CDR3 loop reads CASSSFLTSGRAYNEQFF.

The chain has TRBV20-1 and TRBJ2-3; the D call of TRBD1 rests on TCRdb alone, since no DNA is present to check it. Germline CDR1 reads DFQATT; CDR2 reads SNEGSKA (reference sequence). The CDR3 totals 13 residues. The CDR3 loop is CSASIRGTDTQYF.

V and J are TRBV7-2 and TRBJ1-3. Germline V CDR1 and CDR2: SGHTA, FQGNSA. This CDR3 has 13 amino acids. The CDR3 here is CASSVDLGNTIYF.

The V and J genes are TRBV6-1 and TRBJ2-1; absent DNA, TCRdb's TRBD2 call cannot be checked. Germline CDR1 reads MNHNS; CDR2 reads SASEGT. The CDR3 covers 16 residues. CDR3: CASSGGGVVRANEQFF.

This rearrangement joins TRBV5-1 to TRBJ2-3; without DNA, the TCRdb call of TRBD2 cannot be checked. The CDR3 spans 15 residues. Germline V gives CDR1 SGHRS, CDR2 YFSETQ. The CDR3 loop reads CASSSSSGSTDTQYF.

This rearrangement joins TRBV9 to TRBJ2-2. Germline V lookup: CDR1 SGDLS, CDR2 YYNGEE. There are 13 residues in the CDR3. CDR3 sequence: CASSGTYPGELFF.

The chain links TRBV3-1 to TRBJ2-4. The germline V gene has CDR1 LGHDT and CDR2 YNNKEL (reference sequence). The CDR3 totals 13 residues. CDR3 region: CASSQDSQAGSYF.

The genes are TRBV5-6 and TRBJ2-5; TCRdb's D gene call, TRBD1, goes unchecked for lack of DNA. CDR1 is SGHDT, CDR2 YYEEEE, per germline. This CDR3 has 18 residues. CDR3 in amino acids: CASSSRTGFISVQETQYF.

The genes are TRBV28 and TRBJ2-4. Germline values: CDR1 MDHEN, CDR2 SYDVKM. This CDR3 region has 11 residues. The CDR3: CASAEANIQYF.

The rearrangement joins TRBV12-5 to TRBJ2-7; there is no DNA to check the TCRdb D call of TRBD1. The germline V gene encodes CDR1 LGHNT and CDR2 FRNRAP. This CDR3 spans 17 amino acids. The chain's CDR3 is CASGVADRVMGTYEQYF.

The rearrangement uses TRBV20-1 and TRBJ1-2; TCRdb gives TRBD1 as the D gene, but with no DNA this cannot be confirmed. CDR3 size: 13 residues. CDR1 is DFQATT, CDR2 SNEGSKA, per germline (reference sequence). CDR3 in amino acids: CSARATGTSGYTF.

This chain connects TRBV10-3 to TRBJ1-1; TCRdb calls TRBD1, which cannot be checked without DNA. This CDR3 is built from 14 residues. From germline, CDR1 is ENHRY and CDR2 SYGVKD. The CDR3 region is CAISVQGSNTEAFF.

This chain links TRBV6-5 with TRBJ2-1; TCRdb outputs TRBD1, but without DNA this stays unchecked. Germline V gives CDR1 MNHEY, CDR2 SVGAGI. This CDR3 spans 14 amino acids. This CDR3 reads CASRGGQGVGEQFF.

The chain joins TRBV12-3 or TRBV12-4 to TRBJ2-1. The length of the CDR3 is 11 residues. CDR3 sequence reads: CASSKTEEQFF.

The rearrangement links TRBV5-1 to TRBJ2-1; as DNA is missing, the TRBD1 call by TCRdb cannot be tested. Per germline, CDR1 SGHRS and CDR2 YFSETQ. This CDR3 is built from 13 residues. CDR3 sequence reads: CASRIAGVIEQFF.

The rearrangement uses TRBV4-1 and TRBJ2-1; as DNA is missing, the TRBD2 call by TCRdb cannot be tested. The CDR3 spans 20 residues. Germline-derived CDR1 and CDR2 are MGHRA and YSYEKL. This chain's CDR3 is CASSQDLRTSGRGSGNEQFF.

The rearrangement joins TRBV10-3 to TRBJ2-7; TCRdb's assignment of TRBD1 cannot be checked, as there is no DNA. Germline V gives CDR1 ENHRY, CDR2 SYGVKD. The CDR3 covers 13 residues. The CDR3 spells CAISGDLLVEQYF.

The chain uses TRBV6-5 and TRBJ2-6; TCRdb's D call, TRBD2, is unchecked because there is no DNA. Germline CDR1 MNHEY, CDR2 SVGAGI. The CDR3 spans 14 residues. The CDR3 is CASSPLSGANVLTF.

The genes are TRBV5-6 and TRBJ2-1; TCRdb indicates TRBD2, and absent DNA this call remains unverified. This CDR3 is 16 amino acids long. Per germline, CDR1 SGHDT and CDR2 YYEEEE. CDR3 residues: CASSLRGLAMFNEQFF.

V and J are TRBV10-3 and TRBJ2-2. From germline, CDR1 is ENHRY and CDR2 SYGVKD. This CDR3 has 11 amino acids. The CDR3 region is CATQTPGELFF.

This chain connects TRBV7-9 to TRBJ2-1; the TCRdb call, TRBD1, lacks DNA for checking. In germline, CDR1 is SEHNR, CDR2 FQNEAQ (reference sequence). The CDR3 extends over 12 amino acids. The CDR3 protein is CASSLEGQLQFF.